The clone carrying this TCR beta chain has just a few counts. Its antigen is still unknown. These data originate in a study of PD-1 blockade in classical Hodgkin lymphoma. Sequencing was performed with immunoSEQ multiplex PCR; in TCRdb, only in-frame clones are kept and a portion is missing. The table lists some 21,000 clones, more than 70% of them singletons. Study-wide points: In CD4+ cells, TCR diversity went up significantly by C4D1, but in CD8+ cells it did not. Complete responders matched newly diagnosed patients in baseline diversity.

The time point is: cycle 4 day 1 (C4D1), after more than five weeks of nivolumab. All the patients suffered relapse after autologous stem cell transplantation, and brentuximab vedotin exposure differed. Trimming removed 0 bases from V and 4 bases from J, with 16 bases in between. Germline loops: CDR1 SGHRS, CDR2 YFSETQ. CDR3 length: 16 residues. The V and J genes are TRBV5-1 and TRBJ2-5, with a tentative D call TRBD1 (5 bases). The receptor comes from a human donor with classical Hodgkin lymphoma. Sequences were derived from peripheral blood mononuclear cells (PBMCs), sampled before the fourth cycle of nivolumab. CDR3: CASSLGGRWTSETQYF. CDR3 bases: TGCGCCAGCAGCTTGGGGGGCCGTTGGACCTCAGAGACCCAGTACTTC.